This entry describes one TCR beta chain. This sample is part of a study of blood T cell repertoires in COVID-19. As for the study in general: The origin of the acute and convalescent COVID-19 samples was the United States, Italy and Spain. T cells, B-cell-depleted T cells, or PBMCs supplied cDNA or gDNA.

The V gene's germline CDR1 is MDHEN and CDR2 SYDVKM. This CDR3 has 16 residues. Trimming cost V 5 bases and J 4 bases, with 20 bases left between them. The data were produced by immunoSEQ multiplex PCR, yet TCRdb's version contains in-frame clones alone and is incomplete. The sample records nearly 200,000 clones, 80% to 90% being singletons. The chain recombines TRBV28 with TRBJ2-5, with D tentatively TRBD1 (5 bases). The sample was peripheral blood. The TCR was taken from a woman in her 70s with active or convalescent COVID-19. The chain's CDR3 is CASSLNKGPRGETQYF. The CDR3 DNA sequence: TGTGCCAGCAGTCTCAACAAGGGCCCTAGGGGAGAGACCCAGTACTTC.